Detailed here is one T cell receptor (beta chain). Its antigen is not yet known. No qualities accompany the bases; no much larger clone lies one base away. TCRbeta CDR3 regions were amplified from genomic DNA by means of the immunoSEQ Assay, a bias-controlled multiplex PCR. On the study's bioinformatics: Nucleated cell counts per sample were estimated from amplification of reference gene primers within the assay. To quantify the absolute abundance of each unique TCRbeta CDR3 rearrangement, sequence reads were collapsed and filtered. For each sample, productive Simpson clonality was calculated as the square root of Simpson's diversity index across productive rearrangements. TCRdb's version of the immuneACCESS table is confined to in-frame rearrangements and falls short of the full clone set. An unresolved V gene accounts for under half of the shortfall where checked; the remainder is of unknown origin. Clone size and V and J calls were adopted from that table, with D and trimming inferred from the DNA. In all, the sample holds 190,000 or so clones, and roughly 80% of those were seen once. 13% of the sample is held by the ten biggest clonotypes.

The data were taken from a study of blood T cell repertoires in COVID-19 (dated by TCRdb to about 2020). In the study overall: Collaborator samples came from the United States, Italy and Spain and covered acute and convalescent phases of COVID-19. The prospective study material was composed of cDNA or gDNA derived from T cells, B-cell-depleted T cells, or PBMCs. The dataset comprised deeply sampled blood TCRbeta repertoires from subjects exposed to, actively infected with, or recovered from COVID-19. The repertoires were released in a freely available public database meant as a resource for research on the immune response to SARS-CoV-2. Samples were obtained from the ongoing ImmuneRACE study (first 160 participants) and from 1,254 subjects provided by 6 global collaborators. A de-identified subject ID, COVID-19 status, age in years and sex were almost always included in the sample metadata. HLA class I and class II types, where available, came from metadata supplied by the sample provider rather than from assay-based typing.

The CDR3 starts with the cysteine, ends with the phenylalanine, and has 14 residues. The entry retains the CDR3 DNA only, 42 bases that are in frame from base 1. From the germline V gene, CDR1 is KGHSH and CDR2 is LQKENI. The V and J ends are trimmed by 6 bases and 4 bases, leaving 12 bases between them. Beyond this particular receptor, the publication reports: The quantity of clinical and demographic metadata differed by source and by participant and was supplied without curation.

Samples from volunteer blood donors who had recovered from COVID-19 were contributed by a second Seattle source. The collaborating institutions used their own protocols to collect whole blood in K2EDTA tubes. Collaborator samples were shipped for TCRbeta analysis as frozen whole blood, isolated PBMCs, or DNA extracted from either sample type. The source material was peripheral blood. This receptor was identified in a man between 45 and 60 years old who had recovered from COVID-19. The sequence joins TRBV18 to TRBJ2-2; TRBD1 might be the D gene, on 6 matching bases. In nucleotide form, the sequence is TGTGCCAGCTCCACAGGGTTTTTCACCGGGGAGCTGTTTTTT. Its translation reads: CASSTGFFTGELFF.